Reported below is one T cell receptor (beta chain). Its specificity is not known. It was with 60 Vbeta and 13 Jbeta primers that the PCR ran. Measured with immunoSEQ multiplex PCR; TCRdb has only the in-frame clones, and not every one. The sample carries about 140,000 clones, roughly 73% recorded once. This specimen comes from a study of cytomegalovirus exposure and HLA in healthy donors. Study-level points and caveats: TRBV6-2, TRBV6-3 and some other V segments were unresolvable in 87-base-pair reads. Several of the most significant clusters appeared, in a later analysis, to be linked to common viral pathogens.

With 6 bases removed from V and 2 bases from J, the gap between germline ends came to 10 bases. This CDR3 is built from 13 residues. Looked up from germline, CDR1 is MNHNS and CDR2 is SASEGT. The V gene is TRBV6-1, the J gene TRBJ1-2, with a weak D call TRBD1 (5 bases). What was sequenced was PBMCs. This clonotype was sampled from a female donor in good health and CMV-seronegative. Here the CDR3 reads CASRDTTNYGYTF. The CDR3, as DNA: TGTGCCAGCAGGGACACCACGAACTATGGCTACACCTTC.